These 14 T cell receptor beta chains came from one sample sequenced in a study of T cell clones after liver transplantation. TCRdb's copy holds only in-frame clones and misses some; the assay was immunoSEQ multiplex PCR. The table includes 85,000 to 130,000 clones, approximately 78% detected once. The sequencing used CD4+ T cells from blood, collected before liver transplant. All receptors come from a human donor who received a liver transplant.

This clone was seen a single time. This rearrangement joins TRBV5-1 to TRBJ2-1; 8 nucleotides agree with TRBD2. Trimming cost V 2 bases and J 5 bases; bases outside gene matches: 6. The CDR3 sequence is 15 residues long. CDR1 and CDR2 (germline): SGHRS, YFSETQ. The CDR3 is CASSFRLARDNEQFF. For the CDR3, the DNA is TGCGCCAGCAGCTTCCGACTAGCGAGAGACAATGAGCAGTTCTTC.

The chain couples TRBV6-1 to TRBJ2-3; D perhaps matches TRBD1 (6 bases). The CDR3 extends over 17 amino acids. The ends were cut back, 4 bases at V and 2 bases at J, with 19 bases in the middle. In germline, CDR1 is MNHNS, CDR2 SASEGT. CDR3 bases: TGTGCCAGCAGTGGCTACAGGGAGCACGATTACACAGATACGCAGTATTTT. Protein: CASSGYREHDYTDTQYF.

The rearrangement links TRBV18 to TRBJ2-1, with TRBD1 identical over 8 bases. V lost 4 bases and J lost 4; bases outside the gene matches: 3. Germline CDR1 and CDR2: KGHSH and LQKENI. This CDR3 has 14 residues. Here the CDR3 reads CASSRDRSYNEQFF. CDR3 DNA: TGTGCCAGCTCACGGGACAGGTCTTACAATGAGCAGTTCTTC.

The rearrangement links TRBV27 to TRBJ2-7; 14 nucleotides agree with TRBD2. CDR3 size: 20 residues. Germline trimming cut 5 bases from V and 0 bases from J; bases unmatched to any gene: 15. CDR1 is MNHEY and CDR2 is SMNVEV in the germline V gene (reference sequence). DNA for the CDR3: TGTGCCAGCAGTCAGAAAGGGACTAGCGGGAGATCGGCCTTCTCCTACGAGCAGTACTTC. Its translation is CASSQKGTSGRSAFSYEQYF.

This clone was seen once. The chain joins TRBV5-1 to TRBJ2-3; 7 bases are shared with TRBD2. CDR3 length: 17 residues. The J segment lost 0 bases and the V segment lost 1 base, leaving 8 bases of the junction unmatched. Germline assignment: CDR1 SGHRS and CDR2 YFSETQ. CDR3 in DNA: TGCGCCAGCAGCTTGCTCCTGGCGGGGGTTAGCACAGATACGCAGTATTTT. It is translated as CASSLLLAGVSTDTQYF.

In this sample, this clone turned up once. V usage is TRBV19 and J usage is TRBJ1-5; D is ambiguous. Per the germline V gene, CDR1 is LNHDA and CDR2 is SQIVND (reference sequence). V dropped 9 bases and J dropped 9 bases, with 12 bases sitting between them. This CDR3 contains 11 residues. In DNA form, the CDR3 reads TGTGCCAGCGGAGAGACCCGGCCCCAGCATTTT. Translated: CASGETRPQHF.

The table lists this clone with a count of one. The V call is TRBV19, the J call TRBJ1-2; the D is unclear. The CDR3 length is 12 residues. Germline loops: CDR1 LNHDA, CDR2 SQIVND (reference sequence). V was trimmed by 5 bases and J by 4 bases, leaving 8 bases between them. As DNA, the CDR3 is TGTGCCAGTAGTCCCGGATCCTATGGCTACACCTTC. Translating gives CASSPGSYGYTF.

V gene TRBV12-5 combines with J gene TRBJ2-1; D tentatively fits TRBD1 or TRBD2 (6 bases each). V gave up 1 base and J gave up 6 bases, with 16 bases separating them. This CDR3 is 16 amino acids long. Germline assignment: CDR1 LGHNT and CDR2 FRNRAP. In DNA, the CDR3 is TGTGCTAGTGGTTTGGGATCGGGGGCCTTTGGCAATGAGCAGTTCTTC. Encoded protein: CASGLGSGAFGNEQFF.

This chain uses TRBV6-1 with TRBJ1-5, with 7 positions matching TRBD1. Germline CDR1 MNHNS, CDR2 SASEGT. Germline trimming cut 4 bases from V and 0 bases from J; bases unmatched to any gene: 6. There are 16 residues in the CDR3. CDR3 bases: TGTGCCAGCAGTGGAGAGGGACAGCATAGCAATCAGCCCCAGCATTTT. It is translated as CASSGEGQHSNQPQHF.

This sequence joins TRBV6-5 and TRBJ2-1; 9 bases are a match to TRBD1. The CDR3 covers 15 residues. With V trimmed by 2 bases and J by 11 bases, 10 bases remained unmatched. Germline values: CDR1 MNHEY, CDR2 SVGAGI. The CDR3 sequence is CASSYGVGQGPKQFF. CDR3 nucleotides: TGTGCCAGCAGTTACGGGGTGGGACAGGGACCAAAGCAGTTCTTC.

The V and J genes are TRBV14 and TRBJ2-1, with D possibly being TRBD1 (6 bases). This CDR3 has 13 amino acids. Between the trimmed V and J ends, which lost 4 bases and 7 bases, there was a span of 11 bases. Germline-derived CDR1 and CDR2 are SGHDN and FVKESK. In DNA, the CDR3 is TGTGCCAGCAGCCCCAGTAGGGGGAATGAGCAGTTCTTC. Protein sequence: CASSPSRGNEQFF. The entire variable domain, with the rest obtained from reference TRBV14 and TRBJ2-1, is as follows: EAGVTQFPSHSVIEKGQTVTLRCDPISGHDNLYWYRRVMGKEIKFLLHFVKESKQDESGMPNNRFLAERTGGTYSTLKVQPAELEDSGVYFCASSPSRGNEQFFGPGTRLTVL.

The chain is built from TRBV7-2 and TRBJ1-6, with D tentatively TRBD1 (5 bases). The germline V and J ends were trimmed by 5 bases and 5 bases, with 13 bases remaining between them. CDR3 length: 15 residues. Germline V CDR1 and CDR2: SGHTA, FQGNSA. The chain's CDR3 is CASSLGASNNSPLHF. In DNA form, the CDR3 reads TGTGCCAGCAGCCTCGGGGCGTCGAATAATTCACCCCTCCACTTT.

DNA for the CDR3: TGTGCCTGGAGAACCAGGGTTTTAGACGAGCAGTACTTC. This gives the protein CAWRTRVLDEQYF. The V and J genes are TRBV30 and TRBJ2-7, with D possibly TRBD1 on 5 matching bases. CDR3 length equals 13 residues. The V gene lost 3 bases and the J gene lost 5 bases, with 14 bases spanning the gap. Per germline, CDR1 GTSNPN and CDR2 SVGIG (reference sequence).

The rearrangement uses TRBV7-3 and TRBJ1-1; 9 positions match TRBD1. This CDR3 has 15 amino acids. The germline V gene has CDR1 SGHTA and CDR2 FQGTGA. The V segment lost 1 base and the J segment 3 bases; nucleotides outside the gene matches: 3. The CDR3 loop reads CASSLRGTGYTEAFF. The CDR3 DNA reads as TGTGCCAGCAGCTTAAGGGGGACAGGGTACACTGAAGCTTTCTTT.